These 10 T cell receptor beta chains were all obtained from the same sample, sequenced in a study of T cells in Graves' hyperthyroidism and ophthalmopathy. Regions amplified from RNA transcripts were the TCR beta CDR3 regions. Using the HTBI primer set, a first-round RT-PCR was run on the TCR CDR3. TCRdb called the multiplex PCR reads again in MiXCR, with one record for every CDR3 protein. The table records approximately 300,000 distinct CDR3 sequences, roughly a fifth of them present only once. Sequencing input: blood. The receptors were sampled from a man aged 45-65 years with Graves' ophthalmopathy.

This clonotype was observed many times. The V and J genes are TRBV30 and TRBJ1-1; D not certain. V was shortened by 0 bases and J by 1 base, with 15 bases between the two germline ends. This CDR3 spans 16 amino acids. Germline-derived CDR1 and CDR2 are GTSNPN and SVGIG (reference sequence). CDR3 protein: CAWSVSVEQRNTEAFF. The CDR3 region has the DNA TGTGCCTGGAGTGTTTCAGTGGAACAACGGAACACTGAAGCTTTCTTT. The full variable domain, with the rest looked up from reference TRBV30 and TRBJ1-1, is SQTIHQWPATLVQPVGSPLSLECTVEGTSNPNLYWYRQAAGRGLQLLFYSVGIGQISSEVPQNLSASRPQDRQFILSSKKLLLSDSGFYLCAWSVSVEQRNTEAFFGQGTRLTVV.

Only a few counts were recorded for this clonotype. This chain connects TRBV15 to TRBJ2-7, with D possibly matching TRBD2 (6 bases). The germline V gene encodes CDR1 LNHNV and CDR2 YYDKDF (reference sequence). The CDR3 sequence is 16 residues long. V gave up 1 base and J gave up 6 bases, with 19 bases separating them. The CDR3 DNA reads as TGTGCCACCAGCAGAGCAACCGGGACTGAAAGGGGCGAGCAGTACTTC. It encodes CATSRATGTERGEQYF.

This clonotype was seen ten or more times. The chain combines TRBV30 with TRBJ2-5, with D possibly being TRBD1 (5 bases). The ends were cut back, 3 bases at V and 3 bases at J, with 23 bases in the middle. The CDR3 has 17 residues. The germline V gene has CDR1 GTSNPN and CDR2 SVGIG (reference sequence). CDR3 sequence (DNA): TGTGCCTGGAGGACCCTACCCTTGGGGTCCAGGGAAGAGACCCAGTACTTC. Translated: CAWRTLPLGSREETQYF.

The rearrangement uses TRBV12-3 or TRBV12-4 and TRBJ2-3; D uncertain. V was cut by 3 bases and J by 0 bases, with 13 bases left in between. CDR3 length equals 16 residues. In nucleotides, the CDR3 is TGTGCCAGCAGTTTTGGACCTAAGGAGAGCACAGATACGCAGTATTTT. It is translated as CASSFGPKESTDTQYF.

V usage is TRBV20-1 and J usage is TRBJ2-6; maybe TRBD2 (5 bases). V dropped 3 bases and J dropped 0 bases, with 12 bases sitting between them. The CDR3 is 16 amino acids. CDR1 and CDR2 (germline): DFQATT, SNEGSKA (reference sequence). The CDR3 DNA is TGCAGTGCTAGCCCTGATAGCGCCTCTGGGGCCAACGTCCTGACTTTC. It specifies CSASPDSASGANVLTF.

V and J are TRBV5-1 and TRBJ1-4; D gene uncertain. Germline-derived CDR1 and CDR2 are SGHRS and YFSETQ. The CDR3 loop spans 14 amino acids. V was shortened by 4 bases and J by 0 bases, with 7 bases between the two germline ends. The CDR3 loop is CASSPDATNEKLFF. CDR3 nucleotides: TGCGCCAGCAGCCCCGATGCAACTAATGAAAAACTGTTTTTT.

This clonotype showed up just once. This rearrangement joins TRBV18 to TRBJ2-1; 10 bases are a match to TRBD2. J gave up 4 bases and V 1 base, and 10 bases lay outside the gene matches. The CDR3 is 18 residues long. Per the germline V gene, CDR1 is KGHSH and CDR2 is LQKENI. The CDR3 region has the DNA TGTGCCAGCTCACCACGGCCGGCTAGCGGGAGTGGGTACAATGAGCAGTTCTTC. It encodes CASSPRPASGSGYNEQFF.

This clonotype was seen only a few times. The chain combines TRBV7-9 with TRBJ1-3; D is uncertain. The V and J ends lost 4 bases and 3 bases respectively, with 13 bases between them. Per the germline V gene, CDR1 is SEHNR and CDR2 is FQNEAQ (reference sequence). The CDR3 has 15 residues. The CDR3 nucleotides are TGTGCCAGCAGCTCAGCCGGCGGAGGTGGAAACACCATATATTTT. This translates into CASSSAGGGGNTIYF.

The CDR3 is CSGLGHRTDTQYF. The CDR3 DNA reads as TGCAGCGGCTTGGGACATCGCACAGATACGCAGTATTTT. The chain carries TRBV29-1 and TRBJ2-3; D is perhaps TRBD1 (6 bases). The CDR3 has 13 amino acids. CDR1 and CDR2 (germline): SQVTM, ANQGSEA. Trimming took 7 bases from V and 1 from J, leaving 12 bases between them.

The V call is TRBV19, the J call TRBJ2-1, with D perhaps TRBD2 (5 bases). In germline, CDR1 is LNHDA, CDR2 SQIVND (reference sequence). The length of the CDR3 is 13 residues. The V end was cut by 7 bases, the J end by 4 bases, with 11 bases between. In DNA, the CDR3 is TGTGCCAGTACCAATGAGGGTTACAATGAGCAGTTCTTC. The encoded protein is CASTNEGYNEQFF.